This T cell receptor (beta chain) is drawn from a study of human T cells and chemical hapten exposure. TCRdb passed the RACE reads through MiXCR, listing each CDR3 protein once. The sample carries roughly 60,000 distinct CDR3 sequences, over 10% recorded once. Time point denoted: patch test 3, about 24 weeks after DPC sensitization. The treatment denotes: therapeutic diphenylcyclopropenone sensitization with weekly scalp DPC. CDR3 size: 14 residues. Trimming cost V 7 bases and J 3 bases, with 14 bases left between them. Germline lookup yields CDR1 SGHRS and CDR2 YFSETQ. This clonotype occurred a few times.

The chain couples TRBV5-1 to TRBJ1-5; no reliable D call. The TCR sequence derives from a man in his thirties or forties with alopecia areata. Some clones in this sample may be carry-over from other donors' samples. The specimen was whole blood, collected in connection with sensitization to the hapten diphenylcyclopropenone (DPC). In DNA, the CDR3 is TGCGCCAGCTCCGAAACCGGGCCCAATCAGCCCCAGCATTTT. This gives the protein CASSETGPNQPQHF.